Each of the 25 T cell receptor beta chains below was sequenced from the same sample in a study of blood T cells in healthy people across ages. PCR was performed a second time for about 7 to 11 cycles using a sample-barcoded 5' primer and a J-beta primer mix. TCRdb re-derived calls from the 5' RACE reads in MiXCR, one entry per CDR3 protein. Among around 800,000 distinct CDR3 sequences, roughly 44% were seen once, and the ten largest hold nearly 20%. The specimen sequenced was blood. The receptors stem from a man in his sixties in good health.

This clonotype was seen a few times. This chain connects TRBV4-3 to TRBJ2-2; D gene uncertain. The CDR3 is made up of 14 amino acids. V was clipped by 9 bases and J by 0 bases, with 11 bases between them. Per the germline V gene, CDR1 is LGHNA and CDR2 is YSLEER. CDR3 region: CASAETSNTGELFF. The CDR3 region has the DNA TGCGCCAGTGCCGAGACATCGAACACCGGGGAGCTGTTTTTT.

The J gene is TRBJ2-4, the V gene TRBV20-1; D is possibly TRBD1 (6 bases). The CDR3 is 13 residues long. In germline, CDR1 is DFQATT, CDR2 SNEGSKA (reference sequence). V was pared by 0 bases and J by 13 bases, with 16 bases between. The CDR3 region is CSARDFRGREQYF. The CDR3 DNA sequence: TGCAGTGCTAGAGATTTCAGGGGTCGTGAGCAGTACTTC.

The CDR3: CSARTGASNQPQHF. The DNA of the CDR3 is TGCAGTGCCCGAACAGGGGCCAGCAATCAGCCCCAGCATTTT. This sequence joins TRBV20-1 and TRBJ1-5, with 7 bases matching TRBD1. CDR1 and CDR2 from the germline V gene are DFQATT and SNEGSKA (reference sequence). The CDR3 has 14 residues. V shed 6 bases and J 1 base; nucleotides not matched to a gene: 6.

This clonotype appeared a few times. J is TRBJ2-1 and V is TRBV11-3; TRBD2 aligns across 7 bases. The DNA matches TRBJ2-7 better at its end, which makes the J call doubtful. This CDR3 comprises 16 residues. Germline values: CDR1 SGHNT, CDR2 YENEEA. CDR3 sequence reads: CASSLVGGSSYNEQYF. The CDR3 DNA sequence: TGTGCCAGCAGCTTAGTCGGGGGGAGCTCCTACAATGAGCAGTACTTC.

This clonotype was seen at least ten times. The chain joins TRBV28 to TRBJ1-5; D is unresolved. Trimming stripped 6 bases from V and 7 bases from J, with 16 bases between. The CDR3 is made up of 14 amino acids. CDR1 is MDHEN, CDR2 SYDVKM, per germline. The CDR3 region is CASRTVPGNQPQHF. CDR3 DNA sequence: TGTGCCAGCAGAACGGTCCCCGGTAACCAGCCCCAGCATTTT.

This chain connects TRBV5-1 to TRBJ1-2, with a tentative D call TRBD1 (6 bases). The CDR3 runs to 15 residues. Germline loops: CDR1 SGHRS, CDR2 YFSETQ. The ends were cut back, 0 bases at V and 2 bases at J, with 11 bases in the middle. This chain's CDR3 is CASSLGPTGNYGYTF. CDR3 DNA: TGCGCCAGCAGCTTGGGACCCACAGGGAACTATGGCTACACCTTC.

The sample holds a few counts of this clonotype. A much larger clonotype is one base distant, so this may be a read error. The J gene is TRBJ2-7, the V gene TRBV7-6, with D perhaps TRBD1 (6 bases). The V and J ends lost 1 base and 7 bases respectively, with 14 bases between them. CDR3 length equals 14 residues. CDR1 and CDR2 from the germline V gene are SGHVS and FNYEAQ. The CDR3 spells CASSLGGTYNEQYF. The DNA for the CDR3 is TGTGCCAGCAGCTTAGGGGGGACATACAATGAGCAGTACTTC.

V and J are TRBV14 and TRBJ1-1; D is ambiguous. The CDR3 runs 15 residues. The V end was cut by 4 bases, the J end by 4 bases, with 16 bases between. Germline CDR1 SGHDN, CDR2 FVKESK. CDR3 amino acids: CASSLAEGVGTEAFF. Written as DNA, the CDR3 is TGTGCCAGCAGCCTCGCGGAGGGCGTGGGCACTGAAGCTTTCTTT.

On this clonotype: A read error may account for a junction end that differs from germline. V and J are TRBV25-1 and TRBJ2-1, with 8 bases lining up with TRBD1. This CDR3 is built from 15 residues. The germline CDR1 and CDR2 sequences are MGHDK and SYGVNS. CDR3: CTSSERQGSYNEQFF. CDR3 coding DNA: TGTACCAGCAGTGAACGACAGGGGTCCTACAATGAGCAGTTCTTC.

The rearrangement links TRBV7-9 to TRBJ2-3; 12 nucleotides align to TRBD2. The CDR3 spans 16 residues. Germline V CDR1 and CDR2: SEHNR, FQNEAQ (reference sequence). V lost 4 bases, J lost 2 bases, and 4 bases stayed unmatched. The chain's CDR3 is CASSSGLAGTTDTQYF. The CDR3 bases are TGTGCCAGCAGCTCAGGACTAGCGGGGACCACAGATACGCAGTATTTT.

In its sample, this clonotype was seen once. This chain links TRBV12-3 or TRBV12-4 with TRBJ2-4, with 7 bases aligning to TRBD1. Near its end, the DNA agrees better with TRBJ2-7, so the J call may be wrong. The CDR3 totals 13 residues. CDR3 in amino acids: CASKRDSGYEQYF. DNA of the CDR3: TGTGCCAGCAAGAGGGACAGCGGCTACGAGCAGTACTTC.

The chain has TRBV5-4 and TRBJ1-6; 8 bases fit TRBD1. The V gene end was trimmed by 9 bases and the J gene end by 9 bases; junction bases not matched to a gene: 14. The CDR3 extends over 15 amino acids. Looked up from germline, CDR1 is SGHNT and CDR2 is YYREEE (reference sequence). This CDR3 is CATSKQGEVGSPLHF. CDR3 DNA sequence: TGTGCCACCTCAAAACAGGGGGAAGTCGGTTCACCCCTCCACTTT.

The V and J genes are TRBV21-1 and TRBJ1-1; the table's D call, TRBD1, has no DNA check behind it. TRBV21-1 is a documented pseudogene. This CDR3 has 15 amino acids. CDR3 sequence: CASRGVPKMNTEAFF. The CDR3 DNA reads TGTGCCAGCAGAGGGGTCCCAAAAATGAACACTGAAGCTTTCTTT.

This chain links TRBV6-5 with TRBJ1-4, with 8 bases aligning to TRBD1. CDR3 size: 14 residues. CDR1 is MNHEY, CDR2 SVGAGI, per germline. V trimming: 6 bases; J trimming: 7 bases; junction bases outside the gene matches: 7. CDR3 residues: CASRPQGALEKLFF. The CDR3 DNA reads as TGTGCCAGCAGACCTCAGGGGGCGCTTGAAAAACTGTTTTTT.

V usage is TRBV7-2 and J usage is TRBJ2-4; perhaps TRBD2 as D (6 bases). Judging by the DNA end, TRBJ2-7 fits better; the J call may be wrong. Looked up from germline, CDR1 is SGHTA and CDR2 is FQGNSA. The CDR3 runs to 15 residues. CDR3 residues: CASSLSGGPLYEQYF. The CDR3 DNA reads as TGTGCCAGCAGCTTGTCCGGGGGACCACTCTACGAGCAGTACTTC.

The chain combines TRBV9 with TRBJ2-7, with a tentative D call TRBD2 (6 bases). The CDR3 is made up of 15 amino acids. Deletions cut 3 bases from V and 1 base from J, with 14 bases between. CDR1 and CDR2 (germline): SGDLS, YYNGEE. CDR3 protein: CASSATVGTSYEQYF. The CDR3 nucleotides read TGTGCCAGCAGCGCGACTGTAGGGACTTCCTACGAGCAGTACTTC.

The CDR3 bases are TGCAGTGCTAGAGATCGTTCAAGCGGGGTCTACAATGAGCAGTTCTTC. Translated: CSARDRSSGVYNEQFF. The rearrangement joins TRBV20-1 to TRBJ2-1, with 7 bases matching TRBD2. J was trimmed by 3 bases and V by 0 bases; bases with no gene match: 8. Looked up from germline, CDR1 is DFQATT and CDR2 is SNEGSKA (reference sequence). The CDR3 loop spans 16 amino acids.

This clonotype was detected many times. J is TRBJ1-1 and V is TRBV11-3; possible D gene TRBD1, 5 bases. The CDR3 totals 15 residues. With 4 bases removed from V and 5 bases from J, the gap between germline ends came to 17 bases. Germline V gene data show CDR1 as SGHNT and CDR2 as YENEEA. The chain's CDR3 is CASSSRGISSTEAFF. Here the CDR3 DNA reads TGTGCCAGCAGCTCTCGGGGGATTTCATCGACTGAAGCTTTCTTT.

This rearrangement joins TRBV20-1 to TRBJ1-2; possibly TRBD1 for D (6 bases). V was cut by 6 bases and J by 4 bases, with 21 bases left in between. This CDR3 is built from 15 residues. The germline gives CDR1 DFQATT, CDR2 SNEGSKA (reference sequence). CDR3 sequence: CSAPQQGGSLYGYTF. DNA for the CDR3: TGCAGTGCACCTCAACAGGGAGGGTCCCTCTATGGCTACACCTTC.

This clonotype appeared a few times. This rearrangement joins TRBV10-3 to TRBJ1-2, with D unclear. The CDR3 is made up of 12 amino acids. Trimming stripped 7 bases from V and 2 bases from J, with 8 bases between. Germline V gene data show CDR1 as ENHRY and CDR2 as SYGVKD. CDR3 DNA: TGTGCCATCAAGTCGCAAAACTATGGCTACACCTTC. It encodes CAIKSQNYGYTF.

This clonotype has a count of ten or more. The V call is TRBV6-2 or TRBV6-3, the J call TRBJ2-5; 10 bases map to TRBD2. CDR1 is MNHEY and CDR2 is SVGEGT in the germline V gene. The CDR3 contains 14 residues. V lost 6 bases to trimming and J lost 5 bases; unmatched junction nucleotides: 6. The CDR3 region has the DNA TGTGCCAGCAGGGCTAGCGGGGGAGGGGAGACCCAGTACTTC. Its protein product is CASRASGGGETQYF.

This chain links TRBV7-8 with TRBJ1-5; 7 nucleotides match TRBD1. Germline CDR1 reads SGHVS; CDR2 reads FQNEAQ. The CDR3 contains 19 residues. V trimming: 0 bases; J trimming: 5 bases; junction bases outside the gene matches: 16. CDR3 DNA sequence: TGTGCCAGCAGCTTAGCGATTGACAGGGTTCGCCAACACGATCAGCCCCAGCATTTT. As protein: CASSLAIDRVRQHDQPQHF.

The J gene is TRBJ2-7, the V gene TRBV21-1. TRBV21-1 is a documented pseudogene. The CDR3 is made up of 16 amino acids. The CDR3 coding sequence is TGTGCCAGCAGCAAAAAAACTCAAAACCCGTCCTACGAGCAGTACTTC. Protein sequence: CASSKKTQNPSYEQYF.

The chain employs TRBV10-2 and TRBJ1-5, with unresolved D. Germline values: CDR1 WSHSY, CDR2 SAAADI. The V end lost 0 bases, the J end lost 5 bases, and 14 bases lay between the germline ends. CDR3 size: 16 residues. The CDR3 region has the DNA TGCGCCAGCAGTGAGTCGGTAGGGCTCGGTGATCAGCCCCAGCATTTT. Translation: CASSESVGLGDQPQHF.

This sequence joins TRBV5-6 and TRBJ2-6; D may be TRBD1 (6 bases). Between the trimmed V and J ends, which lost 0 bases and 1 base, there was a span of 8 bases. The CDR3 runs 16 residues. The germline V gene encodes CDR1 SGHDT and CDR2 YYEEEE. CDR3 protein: CASSLVQGSGANVLTF. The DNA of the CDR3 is TGTGCCAGCAGCTTGGTACAGGGTTCTGGGGCCAACGTCCTGACTTTC.